This is a list of T cell receptor beta chains from one sample in a study of CD8 T cells in Susac syndrome. In TCRdb, the immunoSEQ multiplex PCR reads were re-called with MiXCR into one record per CDR3 protein. Among 100,000 to 150,000 distinct CDR3 sequences listed, around 96% were seen once. Sequenced material: CD4+ T cells from PBMCs. The receptors stem from a human donor in good health. Both conserved end residues are trimmed from each CDR3.

v_gene,CDR3aa
TRBV7-8,ASSYPGGGQQY
TRBV20-1,SARDRGTSGGVEQF
TRBV18,ASSGDTYTEAF
TRBV9,ASSALAGGVNEQF
TRBV20-1,SVRQGHTEAF
TRBV3-1,ASSQDRRSTNTGELF
TRBV6-5,ASSYSYRGVQPQH
TRBV7-2,ASSPGGWGNTEAF
TRBV14,ASSQDRGTGSGVREKLF
TRBV24-1,ATSDKETQY
TRBV20-1,SAYMPGQSGTRRGEQY
TRBV5-1,ASSLVGGLGNQPQH
TRBV20-1,SVSTIGVYEQY
TRBV20-1,SASTLAGGLYNEQF